Shown below are 18 T cell receptor beta chains from a single sample sequenced in a study of control samples from healthy donors and cancer patients (dated by TCRdb to about 2020). The library was made by the immunoSEQ multiplex PCR assay. Drawn from immuneACCESS, this table holds only the in-frame rearrangements with V and J called that TCRdb kept. Clones are partly lost; checked studies trace under half to an unresolved V gene and leave the rest unexplained. The sample table shows roughly 20,000 clones, and around 80% are seen once. The ten largest clones capture about 23% of the sample. What was sequenced was PBMCs. All receptors derive from a man aged 55 to 70 with colorectal cancer.

The table lists this clone with a count of one. The J gene is TRBJ1-2, the V gene TRBV12-5, with D possibly matching TRBD1 (5 bases). The CDR3 is made up of 16 amino acids. Germline V gene sequence: CDR1 LGHNT, CDR2 FRNRAP. The V gene lost 2 bases and the J gene lost 5 bases, with 18 bases spanning the gap. The chain's CDR3 is CASGLPQGRGWYGYTF. CDR3 bases: TGTGCTAGTGGTTTGCCCCAAGGAAGGGGTTGGTATGGCTACACCTTC.

The chain joins TRBV21-1 to TRBJ2-3; the table's D call TRBD2 went unverified against the DNA. TRBV21-1 is a documented pseudogene. The CDR3 contains 17 residues. The CDR3 DNA follows: TGTGCCAGCAGCAAATCACTAGCGGGGGGCCCCCCAGATACGCAGTATTTT. This sequence encodes CASSKSLAGGPPDTQYF.

This clone was detected once. The rearrangement uses TRBV30 and TRBJ1-5, with D possibly TRBD1 on 5 matching bases. The CDR3 has 14 residues. The V gene lost 5 bases and the J gene lost 2 bases, with 13 bases spanning the gap. Per germline, CDR1 GTSNPN and CDR2 SVGIG (reference sequence). The CDR3: CAWSKARGNQPQHF. The CDR3 DNA follows: TGTGCCTGGTCCAAGGCCAGGGGCAATCAGCCCCAGCATTTT.

The CDR3 loop reads CASSSVGNTIYF. CDR3 DNA sequence: TGTGCCAGCAGTTCCGTTGGAAACACCATATATTTT. The chain employs TRBV6-5 and TRBJ1-3; no definite D call. The V end lost 4 bases, the J end lost 3 bases, and 4 bases lay between the germline ends. The germline V gene has CDR1 MNHEY and CDR2 SVGAGI. The CDR3 sequence is 12 residues long.

This chain uses TRBV7-9 with TRBJ2-7; 7 bases agree with TRBD1. Germline V lookup: CDR1 SEHNR, CDR2 FQNEAQ (reference sequence). The CDR3 runs 15 residues. The trim removed 5 bases at V and 0 bases at J, leaving 7 bases unmatched. The CDR3 reads CASSLWDSSSYEQYF. In DNA form, the CDR3 reads TGTGCCAGCAGCCTCTGGGACAGTAGCTCCTACGAGCAGTACTTC.

This chain uses TRBV24-1 with TRBJ1-2; 8 bases are a match to TRBD1. CDR3 length: 14 amino acids. Germline CDR1 KGHDR, CDR2 SFDVKD. The junction had 8 bases not matched to a gene; V was cut back by 4 bases and J by 8 bases. This CDR3 is CATSDGRTGIGYTF. Written as DNA, the CDR3 is TGTGCCACCAGTGACGGCCGGACAGGGATCGGCTACACCTTC.

The gene calls are TRBV5-6 and TRBJ2-7, with D maybe TRBD2 (5 bases). The CDR3 is 15 amino acids. The germline V gene has CDR1 SGHDT and CDR2 YYEEEE. The V end lost 1 base, the J end lost 1 base, and 12 bases lay between the germline ends. The CDR3 sequence: CASSLIQDSSYEQYF. CDR3 coding DNA: TGTGCCAGCAGCTTGATTCAGGACTCTTCCTACGAGCAGTACTTC.

The genes are TRBV5-5 and TRBJ1-1; D perhaps matches TRBD1 (6 bases). CDR1 is SGHKS and CDR2 is YYEKEE in the germline V gene (reference sequence). This CDR3 has 15 residues. Trimming left V 5 bases short and J 0 bases short, with 14 bases between. The CDR3 DNA follows: TGTGCCAGCAGGCCTACAGGGCACATGAACACTGAAGCTTTCTTT. Protein product: CASRPTGHMNTEAFF.

DNA of the CDR3: TGTGCCAGCAGCGTAGAGGCGATGCTGGGCGGTTCAATTTCGCCCCTCCACTTT. Its translation is CASSVEAMLGGSISPLHF. V gene TRBV9 combines with J gene TRBJ1-6, with D unclear. CDR1 and CDR2 (germline): SGDLS, YYNGEE. Deletions cut 0 bases from V and 13 bases from J, with 26 bases between. This CDR3 region has 18 residues.

The chain carries TRBV10-3 and TRBJ1-5; D ambiguous. This CDR3 has 14 amino acids. Germline CDR1 ENHRY, CDR2 SYGVKD. Deletions cut 3 bases from V and 3 bases from J, with 9 bases between. This CDR3 is CAISDESYNQPQHF. The CDR3 DNA reads as TGTGCCATCAGTGATGAGTCCTACAATCAGCCCCAGCATTTT.

V and J are TRBV5-1 and TRBJ2-3, with TRBD2 as a possible D gene (6 bases). The V end lost 4 bases, the J end lost 0 bases, and 18 bases lay between the germline ends. The CDR3 sequence is 17 residues long. The germline gives CDR1 SGHRS, CDR2 YFSETQ. The CDR3: CASSPGVAGISTDTQYF. Written as DNA, the CDR3 is TGCGCCAGCAGCCCGGGGGTGGCGGGGATTAGCACAGATACGCAGTATTTT.

This clone came up a few times. V gene TRBV5-1 combines with J gene TRBJ1-2, with a weak D call TRBD1 (6 bases). The V and J ends lost 0 bases and 4 bases respectively, with 13 bases between them. There are 15 residues in the CDR3. Per germline, CDR1 SGHRS and CDR2 YFSETQ. CDR3 DNA sequence: TGCGCCAGCAGCTTGGCACAGGGACCCAGCTATGGCTACACCTTC. Translation gives CASSLAQGPSYGYTF. The complete variable domain, with remaining parts taken from reference TRBV5-1 and TRBJ1-2, reads KAGVTQTPRYLIKTRGQQVTLSCSPISGHRSVSWYQQTPGQGLQFLFEYFSETQRNKGNFPGRFSGRQFSNSRSEMNVSTLELGDSALYLCASSLAQGPSYGYTFGSGTRLTVV.

The genes are TRBV19 and TRBJ1-2; a possible D gene is TRBD1 (5 bases). Trimming removed 5 bases from V and 6 bases from J, with 13 bases in between. The CDR3 has 13 residues. Germline assignment: CDR1 LNHDA and CDR2 SQIVND (reference sequence). The CDR3 loop reads CASSVRDPHGYTF. DNA of the CDR3: TGTGCCAGTAGTGTCCGGGACCCTCATGGCTACACCTTC.

Points on this clone: The junction departs from the called germline gene at one end, perhaps through a read error. The DNA of the CDR3 is TGTGCCAGCTCGACTTCAGGGGCGTACACGGAAGCTTTCTTT. Protein: CASSTSGAYTEAFF. J is TRBJ1-1 and V is TRBV3-1 (or the pseudogene TRBV3-2); a possible D gene is TRBD1 (6 bases). The germline V gene encodes CDR1 LGHDT and CDR2 YNNKEL (reference sequence). This CDR3 has 14 amino acids.

The chain is built from TRBV19 and TRBJ1-2; perhaps TRBD1 as D (6 bases). The V gene's germline CDR1 is LNHDA and CDR2 SQIVND (reference sequence). The CDR3 totals 15 residues. V was cut by 5 bases and J by 5 bases, with 18 bases left in between. CDR3 sequence reads: CASSSGQSYGYGYTF. CDR3 in DNA: TGTGCCAGTAGTTCTGGACAGTCGTACGGGTATGGCTACACCTTC.

V and J are TRBV14 and TRBJ1-1; D is undetermined. V gave up 0 bases and J gave up 9 bases, with 8 bases separating them. Germline CDR1 and CDR2: SGHDN and FVKESK. The CDR3 length is 12 residues. The CDR3 here is CASSQDWDKAFF. The CDR3 DNA is TGTGCCAGCAGCCAAGACTGGGATAAAGCTTTCTTT. Full variable domain (missing parts from reference TRBV14 and TRBJ1-1): EAGVTQFPSHSVIEKGQTVTLRCDPISGHDNLYWYRRVMGKEIKFLLHFVKESKQDESGMPNNRFLAERTGGTYSTLKVQPAELEDSGVYFCASSQDWDKAFFGQGTRLTVV.

The rearrangement uses TRBV19 and TRBJ2-7, with D possibly TRBD1 on 6 matching bases. Trimming stripped 9 bases from V and 3 bases from J, with 18 bases between. CDR1 is LNHDA and CDR2 is SQIVND in the germline V gene (reference sequence). CDR3 length: 14 residues. CDR3 nucleotide sequence: TGTGCCAGCGCCCCCTCAGGACAGATCTACGAGCAGTACTTC. Encoded protein: CASAPSGQIYEQYF. The full variable domain, rest sourced from reference TRBV19 and TRBJ2-7, is DGGITQSPKYLFRKEGQNVTLSCEQNLNHDAMYWYRQDPGQGLRLIYYSQIVNDFQKGDIAEGYSVSREKKESFPLTVTSAQKNPTAFYLCASAPSGQIYEQYFGPGTRLTVT.

The chain has TRBV3-1 (or the pseudogene TRBV3-2) and TRBJ2-3; 9 bases agree with TRBD2. The CDR3 is 16 amino acids. The germline CDR1 and CDR2 sequences are LGHDT and YNNKEL (reference sequence). V shed 4 bases and J 4 bases; nucleotides not matched to a gene: 9. The CDR3 region is CASSRSLAGGPDTQYF. As DNA, the CDR3 is TGTGCCAGCAGCCGATCTCTTGCGGGGGGGCCAGATACGCAGTATTTT.